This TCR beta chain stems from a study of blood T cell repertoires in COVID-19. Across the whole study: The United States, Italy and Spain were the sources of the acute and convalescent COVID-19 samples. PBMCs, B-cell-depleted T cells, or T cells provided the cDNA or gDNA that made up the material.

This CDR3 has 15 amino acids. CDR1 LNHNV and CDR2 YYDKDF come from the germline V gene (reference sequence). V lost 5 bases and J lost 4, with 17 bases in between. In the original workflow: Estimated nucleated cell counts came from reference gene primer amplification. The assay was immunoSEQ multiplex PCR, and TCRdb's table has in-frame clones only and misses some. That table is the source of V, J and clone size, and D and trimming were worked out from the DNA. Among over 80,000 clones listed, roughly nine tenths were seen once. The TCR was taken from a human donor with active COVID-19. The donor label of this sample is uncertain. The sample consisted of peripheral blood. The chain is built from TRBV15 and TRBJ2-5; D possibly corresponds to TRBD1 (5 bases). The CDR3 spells CATSGVRSTVETQYF. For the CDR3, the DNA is TGTGCCACCAGCGGCGTCCGGTCGACAGTAGAGACCCAGTACTTC.